What follows are 7 T cell receptor beta chains derived from one specimen sequenced in a study of identical twins. TCRdb called the 5' RACE reads again in MiXCR, with one record for every CDR3 protein. Of roughly 250,000 distinct CDR3 sequences listed, over 13% are singletons. The sample consisted of memory (CD45RO+) T cells sorted from blood. These receptors all come from a young woman in good health.

J is TRBJ2-6 and V is TRBV2; D gene ambiguous. Germline V gene sequence: CDR1 SNHLY, CDR2 FYNNEI. V lost 9 bases and J 2 bases, leaving 11 bases between the germline ends. The CDR3 has 14 amino acids. This CDR3 is CARKWLAGANVLTF. The DNA of the CDR3 is TGTGCCAGGAAGTGGCTTGCTGGGGCCAACGTCCTGACTTTC. Full variable domain (remainder filled in from reference TRBV2 and TRBJ2-6): EPEVTQTPSHQVTQMGQEVILRCVPISNHLYFYWYRQILGQKVEFLVSFYNNEISEKSEIFDDQFSVERPDGSNFTLKIRSTKLEDSAMYFCARKWLAGANVLTFGAGSRLTVL.

This clonotype occurred many times. The chain couples TRBV3-1 to TRBJ1-1; the D gene is possibly TRBD1 (6 bases). From germline, CDR1 is LGHDT and CDR2 YNNKEL (reference sequence). Trimming took off 4 bases at V and 6 bases at J, with 15 bases between the two ends. The CDR3 spans 14 residues. CDR3 coding DNA: TGTGCCAGCAGCCCCTTATCGGGGGGCCCTGAAGCTTTCTTT. Residues: CASSPLSGGPEAFF.

This chain links TRBV7-9 with TRBJ2-5, with 9 nucleotides matching TRBD1. This CDR3 is built from 14 residues. The V segment lost 5 bases and the J segment 4 bases; nucleotides outside the gene matches: 5. Germline CDR1 SEHNR, CDR2 FQNEAQ (reference sequence). The CDR3 region is CASSLGTGRETQYF. The DNA of the CDR3 is TGTGCCAGCAGCCTCGGGACAGGGCGAGAGACCCAGTACTTC.

There are a few counts of this clonotype. The chain couples TRBV3-1 to TRBJ2-1; D is undetermined. The CDR3 totals 15 residues. Trimming removed 5 bases from V and 4 bases from J, with 15 bases in between. CDR1 and CDR2 from the germline V gene are LGHDT and YNNKEL (reference sequence). The CDR3 DNA is TGTGCCAGCAGCTGGGCACGGGTCACTTACAATGAGCAGTTCTTC. Translation gives CASSWARVTYNEQFF.

This clonotype was counted a few times. This chain joins TRBV4-2 and TRBJ2-7; 7 bases are a match to TRBD2. CDR3 length: 13 amino acids. Germline V lookup: CDR1 LGHNA, CDR2 YNFKEQ. Unmatched junction bases numbered 2, after V lost 0 bases and J lost 6 bases. As DNA, the CDR3 is TGTGCCAGCAGCCAAGAACGGGGGGTCGAGCAGTACTTC. This translates into CASSQERGVEQYF.

J is TRBJ1-4 and V is TRBV7-9; 7 nucleotides line up with TRBD1. The CDR3 sequence is 14 residues long. V shed 7 bases, J shed 7 bases, and the junction held 9 bases outside the gene matches. The germline CDR1 and CDR2 sequences are SEHNR and FQNEAQ (reference sequence). As DNA, the CDR3 is TGTGCCAGCACCAAACAGGGGAACGGTGAAAAACTGTTTTTT. This translates into CASTKQGNGEKLFF.

Worth noting for this clonotype: A read error may explain this, as a much larger clone is one base away. The CDR3 does not close with the conserved phenylalanine or tryptophan, likely indicating a read error. The V and J genes are TRBV9 and TRBJ2-3; 8 nucleotides match TRBD2. The CDR3 is made up of 12 amino acids. The germline V gene has CDR1 SGDLS and CDR2 YYNGEE. With 8 bases clipped from V and 5 bases from J, the junction kept 4 bases outside the gene matches. The CDR3 protein is CARRGRKDTQYS. The CDR3 DNA reads TGTGCCAGACGCGGGAGGAAAGATACGCAGTATTCT.